Each of the 15 T cell receptor beta chains below was sequenced from the same sample in a study of cytomegalovirus exposure and HLA in healthy donors. The PCR contained 60 Vbeta and 13 Jbeta primers. The protocol was immunoSEQ multiplex PCR, while the TCRdb copy is restricted to in-frame clones and leaves out a portion. The data show approximately 220,000 clones, with over 65% seen just once and 0.63% held by the top ten. Source material: PBMCs. Every receptor here comes from a young man in good health and CMV-seronegative.

The genes are TRBV4-1 and TRBJ2-1; the D gene is possibly TRBD2 (6 bases). This CDR3 has 18 residues. V lost 0 bases to trimming and J lost 0 bases, with 15 bases between them. Germline-derived CDR1 and CDR2 are MGHRA and YSYEKL. The CDR3 DNA reads as TGCGCCAGCAGCCAAGATCGAGGGCTAGCGAGCTCCTACAATGAGCAGTTCTTC. Translated: CASSQDRGLASSYNEQFF.

V is TRBV10-3 and J is TRBJ1-2; D is ambiguous. Trimming left V 0 bases short and J 7 bases short, with 12 bases between. Germline V CDR1 and CDR2: ENHRY, SYGVKD. The CDR3 sequence is 14 residues long. CDR3 in amino acids: CAISESANLFGYTF. CDR3 DNA sequence: TGTGCCATCAGTGAGTCGGCCAATCTCTTTGGCTACACCTTC.

The gene calls are TRBV29-1 and TRBJ2-2; TRBD1 matches at 10 bases. V was pared by 3 bases and J by 5 bases, with 3 bases of the junction left unmatched. The CDR3 length is 14 residues. Germline lookup yields CDR1 SQVTM and CDR2 ANQGSEA. CDR3 sequence reads: CSVEEGQGTGELFF. CDR3 nucleotide sequence: TGCAGCGTTGAGGAGGGACAGGGGACCGGGGAGCTGTTTTTT.

The CDR3 sequence is CASSRVTALNTEAFF. Here the CDR3 DNA reads TGTGCCAGCAGCCGCGTGACAGCCTTGAACACTGAAGCTTTCTTT. The rearrangement joins TRBV28 to TRBJ1-1; possible D gene TRBD1, 5 bases. CDR1 is MDHEN and CDR2 is SYDVKM in the germline V gene. Trimming shortened V by 6 bases and J by 0 bases, and 14 bases separated the two germline ends. This CDR3 is 15 amino acids long.

The chain has TRBV18 and TRBJ2-7; 10 positions agree with TRBD2. This CDR3 is built from 15 residues. Per germline, CDR1 KGHSH and CDR2 LQKENI. With V trimmed by 5 bases and J by 4 bases, 8 bases remained unmatched. The CDR3 coding sequence is TGTGCCAGCTCAGCGATTACTAGCGGGATTTACGAGCAGTACTTC. Translating gives CASSAITSGIYEQYF.

This sequence joins TRBV27 and TRBJ2-2; 9 nucleotides align to TRBD2. Trimming removed 6 bases from V and 2 bases from J; junction bases left unmatched: 4. CDR3 length: 15 amino acids. The germline V gene has CDR1 MNHEY and CDR2 SMNVEV (reference sequence). CDR3 bases: TGTGCCAGCAGAGGACTAGCGTACAACACCGGGGAGCTGTTTTTT. Residues: CASRGLAYNTGELFF.

The J gene is TRBJ1-1, the V gene TRBV6-1, with a tentative D call TRBD1 (5 bases). The length of the CDR3 is 12 residues. The V end lost 1 base, the J end lost 10 bases, and 10 bases lay between the germline ends. Germline V gene lookup returns CDR1 MNHNS and CDR2 SASEGT. CDR3 protein: CASSEVGGGAFF. The CDR3 nucleotides read TGTGCCAGCAGTGAAGTGGGGGGTGGAGCTTTCTTT.

This chain joins TRBV5-6 and TRBJ2-1, with 9 positions matching TRBD2. After removal of 0 bases from V and 7 bases from J, the junction contained 5 bases not matched to a gene. The CDR3 sequence is 15 residues long. CDR1 and CDR2 (germline): SGHDT, YYEEEE. In nucleotides, the CDR3 is TGTGCCAGCAGCTTGGGTGGTAGCGGGAGAAATGAGCAGTTCTTC. It yields the protein CASSLGGSGRNEQFF.

V gene TRBV5-5 combines with J gene TRBJ1-5; 8 nucleotides agree with TRBD1. CDR3 length equals 15 residues. Trimming took 1 base from V and 4 from J; bases not matched to a gene: 4. Germline V gene sequence: CDR1 SGHKS, CDR2 YYEKEE (reference sequence). For the CDR3, the DNA is TGTGCCAGCAGCTTGAGAACAGGGGGAAATCAGCCCCAGCATTTT. It yields the protein CASSLRTGGNQPQHF.

The J gene is TRBJ1-1, the V gene TRBV2; D is possibly TRBD1 (6 bases). Between the trimmed V and J ends, which lost 5 bases and 10 bases, there was a span of 20 bases. The CDR3 has 14 residues. Germline CDR1 and CDR2: SNHLY and FYNNEI. In nucleotides, the CDR3 is TGTGCCAGCAGTTCCAATCAGGGGAGTTTGGGAGCTTTCTTT. This sequence encodes CASSSNQGSLGAFF. The full variable domain, with the rest looked up from reference TRBV2 and TRBJ1-1, is EPEVTQTPSHQVTQMGQEVILRCVPISNHLYFYWYRQILGQKVEFLVSFYNNEISEKSEIFDDQFSVERPDGSNFTLKIRSTKLEDSAMYFCASSSNQGSLGAFFGQGTRLTVV.

This clone was detected a few times. The chain employs TRBV28 and TRBJ1-1, with a tentative D call TRBD1 (6 bases). CDR3 length equals 14 residues. Trimming shortened V by 6 bases and J by 8 bases, and 19 bases separated the two germline ends. Per germline, CDR1 MDHEN and CDR2 SYDVKM. CDR3 in amino acids: CASSWEGGLREAFF. CDR3 coding DNA: TGTGCCAGCAGCTGGGAGGGGGGGTTGCGGGAAGCTTTCTTT.

V and J are TRBV14 and TRBJ2-3; 8 bases fit TRBD1. CDR3 size: 16 residues. V shed 7 bases and J 3 bases; nucleotides not matched to a gene: 12. Germline V gene sequence: CDR1 SGHDN, CDR2 FVKESK. In nucleotides, the CDR3 is TGTGCCAGCAACCCTTACAGGGGGAGAGGGACAGATACGCAGTATTTT. Its translation is CASNPYRGRGTDTQYF.

This clone was detected only a few times. This chain connects TRBV27 to TRBJ2-1; 15 bases match TRBD2. The V gene's germline CDR1 is MNHEY and CDR2 SMNVEV (reference sequence). V gave up 5 bases and J gave up 9 bases; unmatched junction bases: 8. The CDR3 is 16 residues long. This CDR3 reads CASSPLGLAGGPEQFF. CDR3 coding DNA: TGTGCCAGCAGTCCACTCGGACTAGCGGGAGGGCCTGAGCAGTTCTTC.

This clone was seen only a few times. This chain connects TRBV6-5 to TRBJ1-1; TRBD1 might be the D (5 bases). Trimming removed 6 bases from V and 7 bases from J, with 12 bases in between. This CDR3 region has 12 residues. Germline loops: CDR1 MNHEY, CDR2 SVGAGI. The CDR3 sequence: CASRGTTVEAFF. As DNA, the CDR3 is TGTGCCAGCAGGGGTACGACAGTTGAAGCTTTCTTT.

The genes are TRBV18 and TRBJ2-7; the match to TRBD2 covers 11 bases. Per germline, CDR1 KGHSH and CDR2 LQKENI. J lost 4 bases, V lost 0 bases, and 11 bases had no gene match. The CDR3 extends over 18 amino acids. The CDR3, as DNA: TGTGCCAGCTCACCACCGCAGGGGGATAGCGGGAGGGCGTACGAGCAGTACTTC. Amino acid sequence: CASSPPQGDSGRAYEQYF.